The present TCR beta chain was sequenced within a study of T cell responses to AZD1222 COVID-19 vaccine (dated by TCRdb to the early 2020s). Regarding the study in general: AZD1222 recipients given second doses at about 4 weeks or at about 12 weeks were pooled, since spike-specific TCR depth and breadth were not found to differ between the two schedules. TCR sequencing was performed for 230 to 250 trial participants, of whom some 200 were given two doses of AZD1222 and around 25 were given two doses of MenACWY control vaccine. Trial participants were enrolled by age into subgroups of 18-55, 56-69 and 70-plus years, and around 150, 28 and 57 TCR-sequenced participants, respectively, were included in these subgroups. The investigation overall reported the following: Because no samples from the day 14 peak response were available, repertoires could be characterized only after the peak T cell response. Participants were mostly white British, with more females than males. The authors suggested clonal diversity may have been underestimated. Reportedly, close to half of the unique spike-specific TCRs recognized epitopes lying outside the regions that are mutated in the B.1.351 and B.1.1.7 variants. A significant rise in spike-specific TCR breadth and depth was observed after two AZD1222 doses relative to day 0 and relative to MenACWY recipients. In the small 56-69-year group, the increase in depth fell short of significance, most likely because of low power. Vaccine-associated CD4 TCRs spanned the whole spike protein, with dominant responses in regions 160-218 and 743-854. Conclusions about previously exposed vaccinees are limited, since just five to seven AZD1222 recipients were seropositive for SARS-CoV-2 at baseline.

The CDR3 regions of human TCRbeta chains were analyzed by immunosequencing. For the original study's pipeline: Repertoire TCRs were matched against a reference library of SARS-CoV-2-specific TCRs generated with the MIRA antigen-specificity platform. Breadth was defined as the fraction of unique TCRs that were SARS-CoV-2-associated. Depth was defined as the fraction of total T cells that were SARS-CoV-2-associated. Using the MIRA data, every spike-specific TCR was mapped to the spike region that the TCR reacted to and assigned to either a CD4 or a CD8 class. Log10-transformed breadth and depth values were compared by one-way ANOVA with Sidak's multiple comparisons tests. TCRdb took this table from immuneACCESS and kept in-frame rearrangements with V and J called. Such tables lack part of the clones; where checked against another copy, unresolved V genes explain under half of the gap, and the rest is unexplained. Clonal size and the V and J genes are those of that table, whereas D and trimming came from the DNA. The sample table lists 140,000 to 150,000 clones, around nine tenths of them with a count of one. Together, the top ten hold roughly 5.6% of the sample.

Read against the paper, the sample's time point label means: baseline before first vaccination. Vaccinee samples were obtained from the UK trials COV001 and COV002, which included a single-blind randomized controlled phase 2/3 trial of AZD1222 (ChAdOx1 nCoV-19) in healthy adults. For TCRbeta chain sequencing, PBMC samples from trial participants were taken at day 0 and at day 28 after the second dose. This clone was picked up one time. It has no known antigen specificity. No qualities accompany the bases; no much larger clone lies one base away. The source is an adult in good health. The sample in question was peripheral blood, obtained on day 0 of AZD1222 vaccination.

The CDR3 protein is CASSWTGRSTDTQYF. The nucleotide sequence reads TGTGCCAGCAGCTGGACAGGTCGTAGCACAGATACGCAGTATTTT. This chain is built from TRBV7-3 and TRBJ2-3; the central 7 bases match TRBD1. Sequences SGHTA (CDR1) and FQGTGA (CDR2) are obtained from the germline V gene. V is trimmed back by 4 bases and J by 0 bases, and the junction contains 4 bases that no gene match accounts for. The CDR3 holds 15 amino acids from the cysteine to the phenylalanine. The CDR3 DNA has 45 bases and is translated from base 1.